This T cell receptor beta chain is from a study of identical twins. Template switching added a universal primer site, and cDNA bore unique molecular identifiers. TCRdb itself ran the 5' RACE reads through MiXCR, one entry per CDR3 protein. The table shows some 320,000 distinct CDR3 sequences, with about 12% occurring only once. The CDR3 has 14 amino acids. The V gene end was trimmed by 8 bases and the J gene end by 9 bases; junction bases not matched to a gene: 13. This clonotype was seen many times. Its antigen is unknown. Study results and limitations: Monozygotic twin pairs showed more out-of-frame TCR alpha sharing than models estimated.

The same sample was also studied in work on yellow fever vaccine responses in identical twins.

The chain carries TRBV12-3 or TRBV12-4 and TRBJ2-1; 7 nucleotides agree with TRBD2. This sequence originates from a woman under 30 in good health. Sequenced material: CD8+ T cells sorted from blood. The DNA of the CDR3 is TGTGCCAGCGGCCAGGGAGCGGGGCCCATTGAGCAGTTCTTC. Translated: CASGQGAGPIEQFF.